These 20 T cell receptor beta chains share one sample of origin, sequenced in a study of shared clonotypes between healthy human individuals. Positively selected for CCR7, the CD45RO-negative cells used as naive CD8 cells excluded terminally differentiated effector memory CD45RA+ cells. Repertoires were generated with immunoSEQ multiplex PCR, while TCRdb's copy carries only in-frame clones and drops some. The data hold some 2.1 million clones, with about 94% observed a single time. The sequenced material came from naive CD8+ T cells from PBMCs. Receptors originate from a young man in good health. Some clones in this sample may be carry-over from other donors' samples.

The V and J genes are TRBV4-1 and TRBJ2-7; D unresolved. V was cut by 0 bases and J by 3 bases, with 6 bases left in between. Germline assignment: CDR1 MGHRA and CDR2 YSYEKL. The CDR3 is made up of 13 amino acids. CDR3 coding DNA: TGCGCCAGCAGCCAAGACGCATACTACGAGCAGTACTTC. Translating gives CASSQDAYYEQYF.

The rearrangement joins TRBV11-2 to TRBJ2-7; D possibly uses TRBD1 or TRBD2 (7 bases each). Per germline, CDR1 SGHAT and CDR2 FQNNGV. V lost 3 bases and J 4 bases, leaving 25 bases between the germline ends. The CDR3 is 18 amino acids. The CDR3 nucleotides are TGTGCCAGCAGCTTTCCGACAGGGCTGGCGTGGCGGGAGTACGAGCAGTACTTC. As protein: CASSFPTGLAWREYEQYF.

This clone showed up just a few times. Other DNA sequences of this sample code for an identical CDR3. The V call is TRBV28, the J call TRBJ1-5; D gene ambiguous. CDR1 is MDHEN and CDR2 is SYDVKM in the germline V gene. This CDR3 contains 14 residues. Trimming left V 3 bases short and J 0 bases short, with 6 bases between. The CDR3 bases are TGTGCCAGCAGTTTCGGCGTTAGCAATCAGCCCCAGCATTTT. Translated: CASSFGVSNQPQHF. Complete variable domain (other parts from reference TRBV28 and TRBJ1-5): DVKVTQSSRYLVKRTGEKVFLECVQDMDHENMFWYRQDPGLGLRLIYFSYDVKMKEKGDIPEGYSVSREKKERFSLILESASTNQTSMYLCASSFGVSNQPQHFGDGTRLSIL.

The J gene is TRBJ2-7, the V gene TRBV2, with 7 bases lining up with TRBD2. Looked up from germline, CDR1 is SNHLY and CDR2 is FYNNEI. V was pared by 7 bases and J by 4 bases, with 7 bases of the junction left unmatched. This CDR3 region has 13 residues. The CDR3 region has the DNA TGTGCCAGCACGCTAGCGGTGCCGTACGAGCAGTACTTC. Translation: CASTLAVPYEQYF.

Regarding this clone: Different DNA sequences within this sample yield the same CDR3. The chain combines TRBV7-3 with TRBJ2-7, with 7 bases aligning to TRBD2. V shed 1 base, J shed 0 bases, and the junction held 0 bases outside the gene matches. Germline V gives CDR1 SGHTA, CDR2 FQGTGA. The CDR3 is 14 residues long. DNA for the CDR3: TGTGCCAGCAGCTTAAGCGGGAGCTCCTACGAGCAGTACTTC. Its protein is CASSLSGSSYEQYF.

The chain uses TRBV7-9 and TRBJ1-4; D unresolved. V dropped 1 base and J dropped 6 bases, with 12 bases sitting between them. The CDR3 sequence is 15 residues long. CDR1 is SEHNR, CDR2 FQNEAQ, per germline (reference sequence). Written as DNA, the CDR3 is TGTGCCAGCAGCTTAGGGGCATCCTGGGATGAAAAACTGTTTTTT. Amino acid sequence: CASSLGASWDEKLFF. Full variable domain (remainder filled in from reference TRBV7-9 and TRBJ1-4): DTGVSQNPRHKITKRGQNVTFRCDPISEHNRLYWYRQTLGQGPEFLTYFQNEAQLEKSRLLSDRFSAERPKGSFSTLEIQRTEQGDSAMYLCASSLGASWDEKLFFGSGTQLSVL.

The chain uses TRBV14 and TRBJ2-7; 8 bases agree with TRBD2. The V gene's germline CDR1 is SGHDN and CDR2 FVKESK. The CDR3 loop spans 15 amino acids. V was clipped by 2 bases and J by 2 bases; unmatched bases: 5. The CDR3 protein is CASSQWVAGPYEQYF. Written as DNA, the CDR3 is TGTGCCAGCAGCCAATGGGTAGCGGGGCCCTACGAGCAGTACTTC.

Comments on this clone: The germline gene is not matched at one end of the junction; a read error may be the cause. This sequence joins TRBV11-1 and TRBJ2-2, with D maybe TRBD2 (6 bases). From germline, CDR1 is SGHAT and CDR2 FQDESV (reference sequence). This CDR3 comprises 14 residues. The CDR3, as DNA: TGTGCCAGCACCCAACGGGGGAACCCCGGGGAGCTGTTTTTT. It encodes CASTQRGNPGELFF.

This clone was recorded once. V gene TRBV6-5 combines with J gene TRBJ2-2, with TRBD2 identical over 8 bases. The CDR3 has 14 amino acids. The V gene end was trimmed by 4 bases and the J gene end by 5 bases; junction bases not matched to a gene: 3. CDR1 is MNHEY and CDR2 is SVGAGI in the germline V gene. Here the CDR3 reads CASSFREGTGELFF. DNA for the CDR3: TGTGCCAGCAGTTTCCGGGAGGGGACCGGGGAGCTGTTTTTT.

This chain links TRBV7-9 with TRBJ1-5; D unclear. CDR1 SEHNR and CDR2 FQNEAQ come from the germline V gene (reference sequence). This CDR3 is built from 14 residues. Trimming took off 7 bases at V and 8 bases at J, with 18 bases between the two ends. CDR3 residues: CASTNKDAREPQHF. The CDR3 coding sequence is TGTGCCAGCACCAACAAGGACGCAAGGGAGCCCCAGCATTTT.

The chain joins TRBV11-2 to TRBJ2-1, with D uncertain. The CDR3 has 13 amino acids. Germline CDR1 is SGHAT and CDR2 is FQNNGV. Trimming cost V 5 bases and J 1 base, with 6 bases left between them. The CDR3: CASSPNSYNEQFF. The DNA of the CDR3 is TGTGCCAGCAGCCCGAATTCCTACAATGAGCAGTTCTTC.

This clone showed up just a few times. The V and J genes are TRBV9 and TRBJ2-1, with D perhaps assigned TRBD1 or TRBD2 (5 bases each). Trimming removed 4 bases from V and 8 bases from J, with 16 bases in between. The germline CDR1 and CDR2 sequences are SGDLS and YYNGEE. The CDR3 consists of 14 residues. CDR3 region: CASSRGTLWDEQFF. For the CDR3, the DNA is TGTGCCAGCAGCAGAGGGACCCTTTGGGATGAGCAGTTCTTC.

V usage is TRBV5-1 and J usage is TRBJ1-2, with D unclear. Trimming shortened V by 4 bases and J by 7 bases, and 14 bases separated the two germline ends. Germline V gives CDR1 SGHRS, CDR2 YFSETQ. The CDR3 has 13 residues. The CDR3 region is CASSKDVGVGYTF. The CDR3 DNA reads TGCGCCAGCAGCAAGGATGTAGGAGTTGGCTACACCTTC.

The CDR3 is CASSFIFPGYNEQFF. The CDR3 bases are TGTGCCAGCAGCTTTATTTTCCCTGGATACAATGAGCAGTTCTTC. The chain couples TRBV7-9 to TRBJ2-1; no definite D call. Deletions cut 3 bases from V and 4 bases from J, with 13 bases between. Germline lookup yields CDR1 SEHNR and CDR2 FQNEAQ (reference sequence). CDR3 length equals 15 residues.

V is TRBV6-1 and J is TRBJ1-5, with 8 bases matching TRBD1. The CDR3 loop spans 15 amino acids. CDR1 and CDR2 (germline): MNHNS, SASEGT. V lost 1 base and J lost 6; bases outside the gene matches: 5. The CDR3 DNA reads TGTGCCAGCAGTGAAGTATCAGGGGGCGGTCAGCCCCAGCATTTT. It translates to CASSEVSGGGQPQHF.

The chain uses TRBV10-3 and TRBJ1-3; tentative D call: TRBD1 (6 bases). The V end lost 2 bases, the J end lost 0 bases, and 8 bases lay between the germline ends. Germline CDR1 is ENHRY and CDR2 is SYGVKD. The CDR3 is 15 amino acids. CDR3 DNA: TGTGCCATCAGTGAGGACAGGAGCTCTGGAAACACCATATATTTT. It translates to CAISEDRSSGNTIYF.

CDR3 region: CASSPIGTDSYNEQFF. Written as DNA, the CDR3 is TGTGCCAGCAGTCCCATCGGGACCGACTCCTACAATGAGCAGTTCTTC. The V gene is TRBV27, the J gene TRBJ2-1; D is perhaps TRBD1 or TRBD2 (5 bases each). The CDR3 covers 16 residues. The germline V gene encodes CDR1 MNHEY and CDR2 SMNVEV (reference sequence). Trimming pared 5 bases from V and 0 bases from J, leaving 14 bases between.

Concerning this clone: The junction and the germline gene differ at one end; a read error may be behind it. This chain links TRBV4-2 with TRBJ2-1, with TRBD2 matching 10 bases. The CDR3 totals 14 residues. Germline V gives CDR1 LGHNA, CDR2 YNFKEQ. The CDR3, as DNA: TGTGCCAGCAGCCAAGATCCCCTAGCGGGAGAAGGAATCTTC. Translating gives CASSQDPLAGEGIF.

CDR3 sequence reads: CASSSTRQGNTEAFF. The DNA of the CDR3 is TGTGCCAGCAGCTCGACGCGGCAGGGCAACACTGAAGCTTTCTTT. The rearrangement uses TRBV27 and TRBJ1-1; a weak D match, TRBD1 (5 bases). This CDR3 is 15 amino acids long. Germline values: CDR1 MNHEY, CDR2 SMNVEV (reference sequence). The V gene lost 6 bases and the J gene lost 2 bases, with 16 bases spanning the gap.

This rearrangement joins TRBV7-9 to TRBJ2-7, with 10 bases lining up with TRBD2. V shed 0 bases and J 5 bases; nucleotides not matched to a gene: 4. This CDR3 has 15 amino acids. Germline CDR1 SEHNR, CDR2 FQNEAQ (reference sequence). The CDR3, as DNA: TGTGCCAGCAGCTTAGCGGTTCTAGCGGGAGACGAGCAGTACTTC. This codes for CASSLAVLAGDEQYF.